Below are 13 T cell receptor beta chains sequenced from a single sample in a study of blood T cell repertoires in COVID-19. Measured with immunoSEQ multiplex PCR; TCRdb has only the in-frame clones, and not every one. The data show tens of thousands of clones, approximately 80% seen once. Sequencing used peripheral blood. The receptors derive from a man over 45 with active or convalescent COVID-19.

The chain couples TRBV25-1 to TRBJ2-1; TRBD2 aligns across 11 bases. CDR1 is MGHDK, CDR2 SYGVNS, per germline. The CDR3 length is 15 residues. V shed 5 bases, J shed 5 bases, and the junction held 5 bases outside the gene matches. CDR3 in DNA: TGTGCCAGCAGTATAGCGGGGGGGGGAGACAATGAGCAGTTCTTC. This gives the protein CASSIAGGGDNEQFF.

The chain links TRBV10-2 to TRBJ2-5, with 7 positions matching TRBD2. The V gene end was trimmed by 0 bases and the J gene end by 4 bases; junction bases not matched to a gene: 2. The CDR3 sequence is 14 residues long. Germline V gene data show CDR1 as WSHSY and CDR2 as SAAADI. The CDR3 nucleotides are TGCGCCAGCAGTGAGTCTGGCGGGGGAGAGACCCAGTACTTC. The encoded protein is CASSESGGGETQYF.

In this sample, this clone turned up a few times. The chain combines TRBV4-1 with TRBJ1-1; 8 bases map to TRBD1. Germline V gene lookup returns CDR1 MGHRA and CDR2 YSYEKL. V was clipped by 1 base and J by 8 bases; unmatched bases: 6. The CDR3 loop spans 14 amino acids. Here the CDR3 reads CASSQGPWTGEAFF. In nucleotides, the CDR3 is TGCGCCAGCAGCCAAGGCCCTTGGACAGGGGAAGCTTTCTTT.

The J gene is TRBJ1-6, the V gene TRBV5-1; D possibly corresponds to TRBD1 (5 bases). V lost 2 bases and J 6 bases, leaving 21 bases between the germline ends. This CDR3 has 18 residues. Germline values: CDR1 SGHRS, CDR2 YFSETQ. CDR3 sequence: CASSFGSPTRGGNSPLHF. Written as DNA, the CDR3 is TGCGCCAGCAGCTTTGGCTCCCCTACACGGGGGGGTAATTCACCCCTCCACTTT.

The chain is built from TRBV19 and TRBJ2-1, with D tentatively TRBD1 (6 bases). The CDR3 consists of 15 residues. V lost 4 bases, J lost 4 bases, and 14 bases lay in between. Germline CDR1 and CDR2: LNHDA and SQIVND (reference sequence). This CDR3 reads CASSSKGEPYNEQFF. For the CDR3, the DNA is TGTGCCAGTAGTAGTAAGGGGGAGCCTTACAATGAGCAGTTCTTC.

This clone was seen only once. CDR3 in amino acids: CASRETGGYSYEQYF. In nucleotides, the CDR3 is TGTGCCAGCAGAGAAACAGGGGGTTACTCCTACGAGCAGTACTTC. The chain joins TRBV9 to TRBJ2-7, with 8 bases that match TRBD1. V lost 5 bases to trimming and J lost 0 bases; unmatched junction nucleotides: 7. This CDR3 is built from 15 residues. Looked up from germline, CDR1 is SGDLS and CDR2 is YYNGEE.

The gene calls are TRBV5-1 and TRBJ2-1; TRBD2 matches 7 bases. The V gene's germline CDR1 is SGHRS and CDR2 YFSETQ. This CDR3 is built from 19 residues. Trimming removed 4 bases from V and 3 bases from J; junction bases left unmatched: 19. The CDR3 DNA reads TGCGCCAGCAGCCGATTTGTGGCACAGACCGGGACTAACTACAATGAGCAGTTCTTC. Translating gives CASSRFVAQTGTNYNEQFF.

This chain links TRBV5-4 with TRBJ2-6; D is ambiguous. The germline CDR1 and CDR2 sequences are SGHNT and YYREEE (reference sequence). The CDR3 length is 13 residues. V lost 2 bases and J lost 2, with 2 bases in between. The CDR3 spells CASSFTGANVLTF. Written as DNA, the CDR3 is TGTGCCAGCAGCTTCACTGGGGCCAACGTCCTGACTTTC.

The chain combines TRBV19 with TRBJ2-3; D uncertain. In germline, CDR1 is LNHDA, CDR2 SQIVND (reference sequence). The CDR3 totals 16 residues. V lost 4 bases, J lost 4 bases, and 18 bases lay in between. DNA of the CDR3: TGTGCCAGTAGTACCGATCTAGGTGTAGGCTCAGATACGCAGTATTTT. This gives the protein CASSTDLGVGSDTQYF.

J is TRBJ2-7 and V is TRBV21-1; TRBD1, the D gene given by the table, was not confirmed from the DNA. TRBV21-1 is reported as a pseudogene. The CDR3 contains 15 residues. The CDR3 DNA is TGTGCCAGCAGCCTGCGGACAGTTTTAAGAAACGAGCAGTACTTC. Translating gives CASSLRTVLRNEQYF.

The rearrangement links TRBV2 to TRBJ2-3, with a weak D call TRBD2 (5 bases). Trimming removed 3 bases from V and 3 bases from J, with 13 bases in between. The CDR3 totals 15 residues. Germline values: CDR1 SNHLY, CDR2 FYNNEI. As DNA, the CDR3 is TGTGCCAGCAGTGAGTTGGCTAGCAATACAGATACGCAGTATTTT. Translated: CASSELASNTDTQYF.

J is TRBJ1-6 and V is TRBV4-1, with D tentatively TRBD1 (5 bases). Trimming pared 1 base from V and 8 bases from J, leaving 18 bases between. The length of the CDR3 is 17 residues. Germline V gene lookup returns CDR1 MGHRA and CDR2 YSYEKL. The CDR3 nucleotides are TGCGCCAGCAGCCAAGTCCTGAGCACAGGTCCAGATTCACCCCTCCACTTT. This gives the protein CASSQVLSTGPDSPLHF.

V and J are TRBV30 and TRBJ1-3, with 7 nucleotides matching TRBD1. There are 16 residues in the CDR3. The V gene's germline CDR1 is GTSNPN and CDR2 SVGIG (reference sequence). The V and J ends lost 0 bases and 0 bases, in that order; junction bases with no gene match: 5. The CDR3 loop reads CAWSVGTVYSGNTIYF. The CDR3 DNA follows: TGTGCCTGGAGTGTTGGGACAGTTTACTCTGGAAACACCATATATTTT.